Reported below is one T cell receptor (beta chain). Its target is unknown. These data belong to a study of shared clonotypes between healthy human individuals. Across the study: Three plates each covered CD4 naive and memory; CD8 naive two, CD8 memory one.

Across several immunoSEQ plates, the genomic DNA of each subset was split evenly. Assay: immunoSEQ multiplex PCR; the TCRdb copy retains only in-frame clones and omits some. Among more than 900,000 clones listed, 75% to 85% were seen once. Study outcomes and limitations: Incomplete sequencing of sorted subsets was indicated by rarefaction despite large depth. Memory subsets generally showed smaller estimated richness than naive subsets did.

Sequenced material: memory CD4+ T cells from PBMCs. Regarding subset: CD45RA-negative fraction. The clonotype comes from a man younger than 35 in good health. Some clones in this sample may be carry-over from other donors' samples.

The CDR3 DNA is TGCGCCAGCAGCCAAGGACGCGTCGGAAACACCATATATTTT. Protein: CASSQGRVGNTIYF. V is TRBV4-3 and J is TRBJ1-3; unclear D gene. The CDR3 sequence is 14 residues long. Germline V lookup: CDR1 LGHNA, CDR2 YSLEER. Trimming stripped 1 base from V and 4 bases from J, with 8 bases between.